This TCR beta chain was captured in a study of identical twins. From the 5' RACE reads, TCRdb called clonotypes with MiXCR, one entry per CDR3 protein. The table has 420,000 or so distinct CDR3 sequences, around a sixth seen once; the top ten hold 12%. This clonotype was counted a few times. This clonotype originated in a man aged 50 or older in good health. What was sequenced was naive T cells sorted from blood.

This CDR3 is CASSYPGRQSYEQYF. The CDR3 region has the DNA TGTGCCAGCAGTTACCCGGGACGGCAATCCTACGAGCAGTACTTC. The chain joins TRBV6-5 to TRBJ2-7, with D perhaps matching TRBD1 or TRBD2 (5 bases each). The CDR3 has 15 residues. Germline-derived CDR1 and CDR2 are MNHEY and SVGAGI. Deletions cut 2 bases from V and 1 base from J, with 12 bases between.